The subject of this entry is one T cell receptor beta chain. Its specificity is unknown. This CDR3 spans 17 amino acids. Between the trimmed V and J ends, which lost 8 bases and 2 bases, there was a span of 22 bases. Germline V gene sequence: CDR1 KGHSH, CDR2 LQKENI. The sample's time point: week 11, during vaccination. Topical imiquimod accompanied each vaccine dose, which consisted of 300 ug of mutant IDH1 20-mer peptide. The record originates from a study of a mutant IDH1 vaccine in newly diagnosed glioma. Sequencing was performed with immunoSEQ multiplex PCR; in TCRdb, only in-frame clones are kept and a portion is missing. This sample has 50,000 to 60,000 clones, with roughly 90% found just once.

The rearrangement links TRBV18 to TRBJ2-1; D tentatively fits TRBD1 or TRBD2 (5 bases each). The TCR was taken from a man aged 50-59 years with glioma. The specimen comprised PBMCs, sampled from a glioma patient whose treatment included an IDH1 peptide vaccine. This CDR3 is CASAPGRSINAYNEQFF. In nucleotides, the CDR3 is TGTGCCAGCGCGCCGGGACGGAGTATCAATGCCTACAATGAGCAGTTCTTC.